This TCR beta chain derives from a study of T cell responses to AZD1222 COVID-19 vaccine. Study-level information: Both about-4-week and about-12-week second-dose recipients were combined.

The germline CDR1 and CDR2 sequences are LNHDA and SQIVND (reference sequence). Trimming removed 5 bases at V and 3 bases at J, with 18 bases between. The CDR3 length is 16 residues. As concerns this clone: Its target is unknown.

Generated by immunoSEQ multiplex PCR, the TCRdb table keeps only in-frame clones and is missing some. This sample carries roughly 130,000 clones, about nine tenths of them seen once, and the ten largest clones take 1.3% to 1.5%. Study-wide findings and caveats: Seropositive at baseline were only a handful of AZD1222 recipients. Females made up more of the donors, who were largely white British, and clonal diversity may have come out too low. Reportedly, nearly half of unique spike TCRs recognized epitopes outside B.1.351/B.1.1.7 mutations.

The V call is TRBV19, the J call TRBJ2-3; D is ambiguous. The receptor comes from an adult in good health. Material: peripheral blood, obtained on day 0 of AZD1222 vaccination. In DNA, the CDR3 is TGTGCCAGTAGTCCACCCCGGACCTTGGTGACAGATACGCAGTATTTT. Its protein product is CASSPPRTLVTDTQYF.